The 17 T cell receptor beta chains in this list originate from one sample, sequenced in a study. MiXCR, run by TCRdb on the RT-PCR reads, gives a single entry per CDR3 protein. The sample lists about 700,000 distinct CDR3 sequences, over 12% seen once, with about 3.6% in the top ten. Sequenced sample: memory CD4+ T cells from blood. The receptors originated from a female donor in good health, serving as a healthy control.

This clonotype showed up many times. The chain couples TRBV6-5 to TRBJ2-4; 14 bases agree with TRBD2. From germline, CDR1 is MNHEY and CDR2 SVGAGI. The CDR3 consists of 20 residues. V lost 4 bases and J lost 2; bases outside the gene matches: 13. The CDR3 DNA sequence: TGTGCCAGCAGTTCCAACCGACTAGCGGGAGGGCCAAGGTCCAAAAACATTCAGTACTTC. Translated, it gives CASSSNRLAGGPRSKNIQYF.

The chain is built from TRBV20-1 and TRBJ1-1, with D possibly being TRBD1 (5 bases). V lost 0 bases and J 1 base, leaving 15 bases between the germline ends. This CDR3 comprises 16 residues. Germline V gives CDR1 DFQATT, CDR2 SNEGSKA (reference sequence). This CDR3 reads CSARDLRAGPNTEAFF. In nucleotides, the CDR3 is TGCAGTGCTAGAGATCTGAGGGCGGGGCCGAACACTGAAGCTTTCTTT.

This clonotype has only a few counts. The chain employs TRBV20-1 and TRBJ2-6; no definite D call. V lost 4 bases, J lost 1 base, and 11 bases lay in between. Germline V gives CDR1 DFQATT, CDR2 SNEGSKA (reference sequence). The CDR3 loop spans 15 amino acids. The CDR3 region is CSATRQGSGANVLTF. The CDR3 nucleotides read TGCAGTGCTACTAGACAAGGGTCTGGGGCCAACGTCCTGACTTTC.

The chain recombines TRBV4-2 with TRBJ1-5, with D unresolved. The CDR3 runs to 15 residues. V gave up 3 bases and J gave up 5 bases, with 14 bases separating them. Germline values: CDR1 LGHNA, CDR2 YNFKEQ. The CDR3 DNA reads as TGTGCCAGCAGCCAGGGAGGGCAACCATATCAGCCCCAGCATTTT. This translates into CASSQGGQPYQPQHF.

The V gene is TRBV24-1, the J gene TRBJ2-2; maybe TRBD1 (6 bases). Trimming stripped 10 bases from V and 4 bases from J, with 12 bases between. From germline, CDR1 is KGHDR and CDR2 SFDVKD. The CDR3 is 13 amino acids. The CDR3 spells CATQGLATGELFF. As DNA, the CDR3 is TGTGCCACGCAGGGGTTGGCCACCGGGGAGCTGTTTTTT.

This clonotype was seen more than once but under ten times. The rearrangement uses TRBV12-3 or TRBV12-4 and TRBJ1-1, with TRBD1 as a possible D gene (6 bases). Trimming left V 6 bases short and J 8 bases short, with 16 bases between. This CDR3 spans 13 amino acids. DNA of the CDR3: TGTGCCAGCAGGAGAGGGGGGGCGGCGGAAGCTTTCTTT. The encoded protein is CASRRGGAAEAFF.

The chain joins TRBV7-2 to TRBJ2-4, with TRBD2 matching 15 bases. The CDR3 loop spans 18 amino acids. From germline, CDR1 is SGHTA and CDR2 FQGNSA. V lost 5 bases and J lost 0; bases outside the gene matches: 5. The CDR3 sequence: CASSPWTSGRVAKNIQYF. DNA for the CDR3: TGTGCCAGCAGCCCGTGGACTAGCGGGAGGGTAGCCAAAAACATTCAGTACTTC.

V usage is TRBV5-1 and J usage is TRBJ2-3; either TRBD1 or TRBD2 may fit D (5 bases each). The CDR3 spans 15 residues. Trimming cost V 4 bases and J 2 bases, with 14 bases left between them. Looked up from germline, CDR1 is SGHRS and CDR2 is YFSETQ. The CDR3 DNA reads as TGCGCCAGCAGCCGAGAGAGGGGAGACACAGATACGCAGTATTTT. The encoded protein is CASSRERGDTDTQYF.

Many counts were recorded for this clonotype. The rearrangement links TRBV20-1 to TRBJ2-3; TRBD2 matches 13 bases. V was pared by 3 bases and J by 8 bases, with 14 bases of the junction left unmatched. Per germline, CDR1 DFQATT and CDR2 SNEGSKA (reference sequence). This CDR3 spans 17 amino acids. In nucleotides, the CDR3 is TGCAGTGCTAGCCCTACGGCGGGACTAGCGGGGAGGCTTACGCAGTATTTT. It is translated as CSASPTAGLAGRLTQYF.

This clonotype was seen only a few times. V usage is TRBV12-3 or TRBV12-4 and J usage is TRBJ1-4; D perhaps matches TRBD1 (5 bases). V dropped 3 bases and J dropped 8 bases, with 7 bases sitting between them. The CDR3 sequence is 12 residues long. The CDR3 DNA follows: TGTGCCAGCAGTTTCCGGGGCGAAAAACTGTTTTTT. As protein: CASSFRGEKLFF.

This clonotype has a handful of counts. This chain connects TRBV3-1 to TRBJ1-1; D not certain. CDR3 length: 14 residues. V shed 3 bases and J shed 5 bases, with 13 bases lying between them. From germline, CDR1 is LGHDT and CDR2 YNNKEL (reference sequence). CDR3: CASSQERLGTEAFF. In DNA, the CDR3 is TGTGCCAGCAGCCAGGAGAGGCTTGGGACTGAAGCTTTCTTT.

The chain is built from TRBV6-5 and TRBJ2-7, with a tentative D call TRBD1 (5 bases). The length of the CDR3 is 15 residues. V dropped 2 bases and J dropped 4 bases, with 15 bases sitting between them. The germline V gene encodes CDR1 MNHEY and CDR2 SVGAGI. This CDR3 reads CASSYSTGHHYEQYF. The CDR3 DNA is TGTGCCAGCAGTTACAGCACAGGCCACCATTACGAGCAGTACTTC.

This clonotype was observed a few times. This chain connects TRBV18 to TRBJ1-1, with 8 bases that match TRBD1. This CDR3 region has 15 residues. Germline values: CDR1 KGHSH, CDR2 LQKENI. J gave up 5 bases and V 2 bases, and 7 bases lay outside the gene matches. CDR3 region: CASSPGQGWDTEAFF. The CDR3 bases are TGTGCCAGCTCACCAGGACAGGGTTGGGATACTGAAGCTTTCTTT.

The chain employs TRBV28 and TRBJ2-6; D gene unclear. V gave up 5 bases and J gave up 0 bases, with 8 bases separating them. Germline assignment: CDR1 MDHEN and CDR2 SYDVKM. This CDR3 is 15 amino acids long. The CDR3 DNA reads TGTGCCAGCAGTGGGTCCCGCTCTGGGGCCAACGTCCTGACTTTC. Encoded protein: CASSGSRSGANVLTF.

This clonotype has only one observation. A much larger clone sits a single nucleotide away, making a read error possible. This rearrangement joins TRBV5-1 to TRBJ2-3, with 9 bases aligning to TRBD1. Germline V gene data show CDR1 as SGHRS and CDR2 as YFSETQ. The CDR3 consists of 16 residues. CDR3 sequence: CASSLVGTGPTETQYF. The CDR3 coding sequence is TGCGCCAGCAGCTTGGTTGGGACAGGGCCCACAGAAACGCAGTATTTT.

This clonotype appeared many times. V usage is TRBV6-5 and J usage is TRBJ1-6; 9 nucleotides line up with TRBD1. There are 19 residues in the CDR3. The germline V gene encodes CDR1 MNHEY and CDR2 SVGAGI. Trimming at V came to 4 bases and at J to 0 bases, leaving 10 bases not matched to a gene. This CDR3 is CASSLAGTGYSSYNSPLHF. For the CDR3, the DNA is TGTGCCAGCAGTTTAGCCGGGACAGGGTACAGCTCCTATAATTCACCCCTCCACTTT.

Concerning this clonotype: This may arise from a read error, as a much more abundant clone is one base away. The V gene is TRBV27, the J gene TRBJ2-3; no clear D. CDR1 and CDR2 (germline): MNHEY, SMNVEV (reference sequence). This CDR3 is built from 13 residues. CDR3 bases: TGTGCCAGCAGCCCCCGAGGATCGGATATGCAGTATTTT. It codes for CASSPRGSDMQYF.